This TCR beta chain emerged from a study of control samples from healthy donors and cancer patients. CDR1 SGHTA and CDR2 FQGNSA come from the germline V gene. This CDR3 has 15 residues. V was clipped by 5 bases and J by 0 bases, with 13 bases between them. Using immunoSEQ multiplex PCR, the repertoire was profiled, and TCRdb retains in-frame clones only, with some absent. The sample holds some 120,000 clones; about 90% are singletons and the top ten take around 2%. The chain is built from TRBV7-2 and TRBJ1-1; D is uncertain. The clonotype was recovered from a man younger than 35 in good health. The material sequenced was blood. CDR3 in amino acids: CASSLSRLMNTEAFF. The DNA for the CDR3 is TGTGCCAGCAGCCTATCTAGGCTAATGAACACTGAAGCTTTCTTT.